The rows below give T cell receptor beta chains drawn from one sample of a study of blood T cell repertoires in COVID-19. The data were produced by immunoSEQ multiplex PCR, yet TCRdb's version contains in-frame clones alone and is incomplete. The sample carries about 49,000 clones, roughly 82% recorded once. The sequencing sample was made of peripheral blood. These receptors were taken from a woman aged 60-70 years with acute or convalescent COVID-19. The CDR3 runs from the conserved cysteine through the conserved F or W. D genes are given only for firm matches. The listing skips clone size in some rows; elsewhere it reads once, few, many or a size class.

j_gene: TRBJ2-7; d_gene: TRBD2; v_gene: TRBV9; len: 15; abundance: NA; CDR3aa: CASSVYSSGINEQYF; CDR3nt: TGTGCCAGCAGCGTATACTCTAGCGGGATTAACGAGCAGTACTTC
j_gene: TRBJ2-2; d_gene: TRBD2; v_gene: TRBV5-5; len: 16; abundance: NA; CDR3aa: CASSFLAGGLHGELFF; CDR3nt: TGTGCCAGCAGCTTTCTAGCGGGGGGGCTACACGGGGAGCTGTTTTTT
j_gene: TRBJ2-3; d_gene: NA; v_gene: TRBV7-3; len: 16; abundance: once; CDR3aa: CASSLGRGANTDTQYF; CDR3nt: TGTGCCAGCAGTCTGGGACGGGGGGCAAACACAGATACGCAGTATTTT
j_gene: TRBJ1-6; d_gene: NA; v_gene: TRBV27; len: 14; abundance: NA; CDR3aa: CASSIRGYNSPLHF; CDR3nt: TGTGCCAGCAGTATCAGGGGATATAATTCACCCCTCCACTTT
j_gene: TRBJ1-1; d_gene: TRBD1; v_gene: TRBV5-6; len: 18; abundance: few; CDR3aa: CASSLYRDRGLGATEAFF; CDR3nt: TGTGCCAGCAGCTTATACCGGGACAGGGGGCTTGGGGCCACTGAAGCTTTCTTT
j_gene: TRBJ2-1; d_gene: TRBD2; v_gene: TRBV6-6; len: 17; abundance: NA; CDR3aa: CASSPWSVAGMYNEQFF; CDR3nt: TGTGCCAGCAGTCCCTGGTCGGTAGCGGGGATGTACAATGAGCAGTTCTTC
j_gene: TRBJ2-7; d_gene: TRBD1; v_gene: TRBV2; len: 15; abundance: NA; CDR3aa: CASRDPGQTNYEQYF; CDR3nt: TGTGCCAGCAGGGATCCGGGACAGACAAACTACGAGCAGTACTTC
j_gene: TRBJ2-5; d_gene: TRBD1; v_gene: TRBV7-9; len: 16; abundance: NA; CDR3aa: CASSKGRDRIQETQYF; CDR3nt: TGTGCCAGCAGCAAGGGAAGGGACAGAATCCAAGAGACCCAGTACTTC
j_gene: TRBJ1-2; d_gene: NA; v_gene: TRBV28; len: 16; abundance: NA; CDR3aa: CASSAAAAGILSGYTF; CDR3nt: TGTGCCAGCAGTGCCGCGGCGGCGGGGATCCTTAGTGGCTACACCTTC
j_gene: TRBJ1-2; d_gene: NA; v_gene: TRBV28; len: 15; abundance: NA; CDR3aa: CASTFPTGSLSGYTF; CDR3nt: TGTGCCAGCACCTTCCCTACAGGGTCCTTAAGCGGCTACACCTTC
j_gene: TRBJ2-1; d_gene: TRBD2; v_gene: TRBV5-1; len: 14; abundance: NA; CDR3aa: CASTGLAGGNEQFF; CDR3nt: TGCGCCAGCACGGGACTAGCGGGGGGCAATGAGCAGTTCTTC
j_gene: TRBJ2-7; d_gene: TRBD2; v_gene: TRBV19; len: 16; abundance: NA; CDR3aa: CASSTDLAGGTYEQYF; CDR3nt: TGTGCCAGTAGTACGGACTTAGCGGGGGGCACCTACGAGCAGTACTTC
j_gene: TRBJ1-1; d_gene: NA; v_gene: TRBV5-1; len: 17; abundance: NA; CDR3aa: CASSLAPRGGLNTEAFF; CDR3nt: TGCGCCAGCAGCTTGGCCCCTAGAGGAGGGCTGAACACTGAAGCTTTCTTT
j_gene: TRBJ1-2; d_gene: NA; v_gene: TRBV28; len: 17; abundance: medium-sized; CDR3aa: CASRAVQGAEWNYGYTF; CDR3nt: TGTGCCAGCAGAGCCGTACAGGGAGCTGAATGGAACTATGGCTACACCTTC
j_gene: TRBJ1-1; d_gene: NA; v_gene: TRBV5-1; len: 14; abundance: NA; CDR3aa: CASSLQGDNTEAFF; CDR3nt: TGCGCCAGCAGCCTACAGGGAGACAACACTGAAGCTTTCTTT
j_gene: TRBJ1-1; d_gene: NA; v_gene: TRBV29-1; len: 13; abundance: NA; CDR3aa: CSAIGRGRTEAFF; CDR3nt: TGCAGCGCCATCGGCAGGGGTAGAACTGAAGCTTTCTTT
j_gene: TRBJ2-7; d_gene: TRBD1; v_gene: TRBV5-1; len: 17; abundance: NA; CDR3aa: CASSLDRPGTASYEQYF; CDR3nt: TGCGCCAGCAGCTTGGACCGACCGGGGACAGCCTCCTACGAGCAGTACTTC
j_gene: TRBJ2-4; d_gene: TRBD2; v_gene: TRBV4-1; len: 17; abundance: NA; CDR3aa: CASSQDLASGSKNIQYF; CDR3nt: TGCGCCAGCAGCCAAGATCTGGCTAGCGGGTCTAAAAACATTCAGTACTTC
j_gene: TRBJ2-3; d_gene: NA; v_gene: TRBV20-1; len: 14; abundance: NA; CDR3aa: CSASIGPGTDTQYF; CDR3nt: TGCAGTGCTAGTATCGGTCCGGGCACAGATACGCAGTATTTT
j_gene: TRBJ2-7; d_gene: NA; v_gene: TRBV5-1; len: 14; abundance: NA; CDR3aa: CASSLRGGAGEQYF; CDR3nt: TGCGCCAGCAGCTTGAGAGGGGGCGCGGGGGAGCAGTACTTC
j_gene: TRBJ2-1; d_gene: TRBD2; v_gene: TRBV5-1; len: 15; abundance: NA; CDR3aa: CASSLTSGRYNEQFF; CDR3nt: TGCGCCAGCAGCCTAACTAGCGGGAGATACAATGAGCAGTTCTTC
j_gene: TRBJ1-1; d_gene: NA; v_gene: TRBV4-1; len: 15; abundance: NA; CDR3aa: CASSRPDRQNTEAFF; CDR3nt: TGCGCCAGCAGCCGCCCAGACAGGCAAAACACTGAAGCTTTCTTT
j_gene: TRBJ1-4; d_gene: TRBD1; v_gene: TRBV5-5; len: 15; abundance: once; CDR3aa: CASMLSDRGSEKLFF; CDR3nt: TGTGCCAGCATGCTTTCGGACAGGGGCAGTGAAAAACTGTTTTTT
j_gene: TRBJ1-3; d_gene: NA; v_gene: TRBV5-4; len: 13; abundance: few; CDR3aa: CASSFETYTTLYF; CDR3nt: TGTGCCAGCAGCTTTGAGACATATACCACCTTATATTTT
j_gene: TRBJ2-1; d_gene: TRBD1; v_gene: TRBV19; len: 15; abundance: NA; CDR3aa: CASSIRQGAYNEQFF; CDR3nt: TGTGCCAGTAGTATAAGACAGGGTGCCTACAATGAGCAGTTCTTC
j_gene: TRBJ1-5; d_gene: NA; v_gene: TRBV10-3; len: 15; abundance: NA; CDR3aa: CAISEHLQWNQPQHF; CDR3nt: TGTGCCATCAGTGAACACCTACAGTGGAATCAGCCCCAGCATTTT
j_gene: TRBJ1-5; d_gene: NA; v_gene: TRBV4-1; len: 15; abundance: once; CDR3aa: CASSQVGGFNQPQHF; CDR3nt: TGCGCCAGCAGCCAAGTTGGCGGATTCAATCAGCCCCAGCATTTT
j_gene: TRBJ2-3; d_gene: TRBD2; v_gene: TRBV7-6; len: 16; abundance: NA; CDR3aa: CASWRRGGDPADTQYF; CDR3nt: TGTGCCAGCTGGAGACGGGGGGGGGACCCGGCCGATACGCAGTATTTT
j_gene: TRBJ1-1; d_gene: NA; v_gene: TRBV2; len: 14; abundance: NA; CDR3aa: CASSVGTRNTEAFF; CDR3nt: TGTGCCAGCAGTGTAGGGACAAGGAACACTGAAGCTTTCTTT
j_gene: TRBJ2-5; d_gene: NA; v_gene: TRBV7-2; len: 16; abundance: NA; CDR3aa: CASSSSGALRGETQYF; CDR3nt: TGTGCCAGCAGCTCCTCAGGGGCTTTAAGGGGAGAGACCCAGTACTTC
j_gene: TRBJ2-6; d_gene: TRBD1; v_gene: TRBV30; len: 18; abundance: NA; CDR3aa: CAGTLQGAGNSGANVLTF; CDR3nt: TGTGCCGGGACCCTTCAGGGGGCGGGTAACTCTGGGGCCAACGTCCTGACTTTC
j_gene: TRBJ2-1; d_gene: TRBD1; v_gene: TRBV29-1; len: 12; abundance: NA; CDR3aa: CSGLGQKNEQFF; CDR3nt: TGCAGCGGCCTGGGACAGAAAAATGAGCAGTTCTTC
j_gene: TRBJ2-2; d_gene: NA; v_gene: TRBV7-8; len: 16; abundance: NA; CDR3aa: CASSLATGYNTGELFF; CDR3nt: TGTGCCAGCAGCTTAGCAACAGGTTACAACACCGGGGAGCTGTTTTTT
j_gene: TRBJ2-3; d_gene: TRBD2; v_gene: TRBV3-1/TRBV3-2; len: 16; abundance: NA; CDR3aa: CASSQVGGRGTDTQYF; CDR3nt: TGTGCCAGCAGCCAAGTAGGTGGGAGGGGCACAGATACGCAGTATTTT
j_gene: TRBJ1-2; d_gene: TRBD1; v_gene: TRBV29-1; len: 13; abundance: NA; CDR3aa: CSVSSGTAYGYTF; CDR3nt: TGCAGCGTTTCTTCCGGGACAGCCTATGGCTACACCTTC
j_gene: TRBJ1-6; d_gene: NA; v_gene: TRBV6-5; len: 13; abundance: NA; CDR3aa: CATIRGDNSPLHF; CDR3nt: TGTGCCACAATCAGGGGCGATAATTCACCCCTCCACTTT
j_gene: TRBJ2-1; d_gene: NA; v_gene: TRBV15; len: 16; abundance: NA; CDR3aa: CATSLYPLRADNEQFF; CDR3nt: TGTGCCACCAGCCTGTACCCATTGAGGGCCGACAATGAGCAGTTCTTC
j_gene: TRBJ2-3; d_gene: TRBD2; v_gene: TRBV5-1; len: 15; abundance: NA; CDR3aa: CASSRAGDSTDTQYF; CDR3nt: TGCGCCAGCAGCCGAGCGGGGGATAGCACAGATACGCAGTATTTT
j_gene: TRBJ2-7; d_gene: NA; v_gene: TRBV21-1; len: 15; abundance: NA; CDR3aa: CASSNRDSISYEQYF; CDR3nt: TGTGCCAGCAGCAACCGGGACAGTATCTCCTACGAGCAGTACTTC
j_gene: TRBJ1-2; d_gene: NA; v_gene: TRBV19; len: 16; abundance: NA; CDR3aa: CASTTRAGGSNYGYTF; CDR3nt: TGTGCCAGTACTACGAGGGCGGGGGGTTCAAACTATGGCTACACCTTC
j_gene: TRBJ1-1; d_gene: NA; v_gene: TRBV27; len: 13; abundance: once; CDR3aa: CASSFWGRTEAFF; CDR3nt: TGTGCCAGCAGTTTCTGGGGGCGCACTGAAGCTTTCTTT
j_gene: TRBJ1-1; d_gene: NA; v_gene: TRBV4-2; len: 13; abundance: NA; CDR3aa: CASSQESNTEAFF; CDR3nt: TGTGCCAGCAGCCAAGAATCAAACACTGAAGCTTTCTTT
j_gene: TRBJ1-3; d_gene: NA; v_gene: TRBV18; len: 14; abundance: few; CDR3aa: CASSQLHRENTIYF; CDR3nt: TGTGCCAGCTCGCAACTACACAGGGAGAACACCATATATTTT
j_gene: TRBJ2-5; d_gene: TRBD1; v_gene: TRBV18; len: 15; abundance: NA; CDR3aa: CASTLADQQGETQYF; CDR3nt: TGTGCCAGCACCCTCGCTGATCAACAGGGGGAGACCCAGTACTTC
j_gene: TRBJ1-1; d_gene: NA; v_gene: TRBV29-1; len: 14; abundance: NA; CDR3aa: CSVVREGLFAEAFF; CDR3nt: TGCAGCGTTGTAAGGGAGGGGCTTTTCGCTGAAGCTTTCTTT
j_gene: TRBJ1-1; d_gene: NA; v_gene: TRBV29-1; len: 18; abundance: few; CDR3aa: CSVLTGWGQVSSNTEAFF; CDR3nt: TGCAGCGTCCTGACAGGTTGGGGCCAAGTCAGCTCGAACACTGAAGCTTTCTTT
j_gene: TRBJ1-3; d_gene: TRBD1; v_gene: TRBV5-6; len: 17; abundance: medium-sized; CDR3aa: CASSLEGQGSSGNTIYF; CDR3nt: TGTGCCAGCAGCTTGGAAGGACAGGGTTCCTCTGGAAACACCATATATTTT
j_gene: TRBJ1-3; d_gene: NA; v_gene: TRBV4-2; len: 16; abundance: NA; CDR3aa: CASSQKWGESGNTIYF; CDR3nt: TGTGCCAGCAGCCAAAAGTGGGGGGAGTCTGGAAACACCATATATTTT
j_gene: TRBJ2-3; d_gene: NA; v_gene: TRBV11-2; len: 15; abundance: NA; CDR3aa: CASSLEKRSTDTQYF; CDR3nt: TGTGCCAGCAGCTTAGAAAAACGGTCCACAGATACGCAGTATTTT
j_gene: TRBJ1-1; d_gene: NA; v_gene: TRBV15; len: 13; abundance: once; CDR3aa: CATSRRGNTEAFF; CDR3nt: TGTGCCACCAGCAGGCGGGGGAACACTGAAGCTTTCTTT
j_gene: TRBJ2-1; d_gene: NA; v_gene: TRBV27; len: 15; abundance: NA; CDR3aa: CASGEQGNPQNEQFF; CDR3nt: TGTGCCAGCGGAGAACAGGGAAATCCTCAAAATGAGCAGTTCTTC
j_gene: TRBJ1-6; d_gene: NA; v_gene: TRBV28; len: 17; abundance: NA; CDR3aa: CASNYPGYGSYNSPLHF; CDR3nt: TGTGCCAGCAATTACCCAGGGTATGGCTCCTATAATTCACCCCTCCACTTT
j_gene: TRBJ2-7; d_gene: TRBD2; v_gene: TRBV30; len: 12; abundance: NA; CDR3aa: CAGTSGTYEQYF; CDR3nt: TGTGCCGGGACTAGCGGTACCTACGAGCAGTACTTC